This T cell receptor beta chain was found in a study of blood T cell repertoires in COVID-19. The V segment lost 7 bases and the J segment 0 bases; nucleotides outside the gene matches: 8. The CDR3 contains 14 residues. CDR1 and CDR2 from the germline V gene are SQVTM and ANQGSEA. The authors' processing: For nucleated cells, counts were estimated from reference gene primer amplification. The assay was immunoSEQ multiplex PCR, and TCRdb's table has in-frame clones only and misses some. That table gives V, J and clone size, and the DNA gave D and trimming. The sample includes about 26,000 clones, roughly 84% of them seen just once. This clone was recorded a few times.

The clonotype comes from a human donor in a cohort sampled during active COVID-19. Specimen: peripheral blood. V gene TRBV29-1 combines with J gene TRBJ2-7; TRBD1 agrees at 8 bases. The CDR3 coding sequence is TGCAGCGCCAAGACAGGGGACATCTCCTACGAGCAGTACTTC. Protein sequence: CSAKTGDISYEQYF.